This section outlines one TCR beta chain sequence together with its context. The antigen is undetermined. Aged about 6 to 100, donors were systemically healthy Caucasians from Russia. Each donor gave about 9.3 milliliters of peripheral blood. A second PCR of 7 to 11 cycles used a sample-barcoded 5' primer and a J-beta primer mix. Each CDR3 protein is one row after TCRdb ran MiXCR on the 5' RACE reads. Among about 580,000 distinct CDR3 sequences, 47% were seen once, and the ten largest hold roughly 25%. This CDR3 spans 11 amino acids. V was pared by 5 bases and J by 6 bases, with 9 bases between. CDR1 is DFQATT and CDR2 is SNEGSKA in the germline V gene (reference sequence). This entry is derived from a study of blood T cells in healthy people across ages. Study results and limitations: Older age went with lower TCR beta diversity per million T cells, in a roughly linear way.

This sequence was found in a man at least 80 years old in good health. Source material: blood. This chain joins TRBV20-1 and TRBJ2-3; no clear D gene. Here the CDR3 DNA reads TGCAGTGCTTCGGCTGCGGATACGCAGTATTTT. Translation: CSASAADTQYF.